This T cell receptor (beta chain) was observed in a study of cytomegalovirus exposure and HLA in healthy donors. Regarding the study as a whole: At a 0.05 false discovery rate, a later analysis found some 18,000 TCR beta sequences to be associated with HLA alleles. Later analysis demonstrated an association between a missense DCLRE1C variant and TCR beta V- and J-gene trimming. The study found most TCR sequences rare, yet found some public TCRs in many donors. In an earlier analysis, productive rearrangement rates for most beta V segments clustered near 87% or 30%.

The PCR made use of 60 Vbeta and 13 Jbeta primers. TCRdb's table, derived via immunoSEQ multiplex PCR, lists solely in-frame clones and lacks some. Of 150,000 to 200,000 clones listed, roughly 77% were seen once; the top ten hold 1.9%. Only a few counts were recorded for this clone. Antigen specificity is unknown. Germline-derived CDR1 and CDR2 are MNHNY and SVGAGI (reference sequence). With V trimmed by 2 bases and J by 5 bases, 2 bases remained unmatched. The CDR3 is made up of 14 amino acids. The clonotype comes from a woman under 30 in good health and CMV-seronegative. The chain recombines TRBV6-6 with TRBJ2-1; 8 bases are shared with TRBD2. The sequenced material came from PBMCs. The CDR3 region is CASSYVSGNNEQFF. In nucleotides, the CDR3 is TGTGCCAGCAGTTACGTTAGCGGGAACAATGAGCAGTTCTTC.